Shown below are 20 T cell receptor beta chains from a single sample sequenced in a study of blood T cell repertoires in COVID-19. Only in-frame clones appear in the TCRdb table, and some are missing; sequencing was by immunoSEQ multiplex PCR. The sample includes around 250,000 clones, around 80% of them seen just once. The source material was peripheral blood. These receptors were taken from a young woman with acute or convalescent COVID-19.

The chain couples TRBV11-2 to TRBJ2-7, with TRBD1 matching over 7 bases. In germline, CDR1 is SGHAT, CDR2 FQNNGV. V shed 5 bases and J 3 bases; nucleotides not matched to a gene: 4. The CDR3 totals 13 residues. CDR3 in amino acids: CASSPGQLYEQYF. As DNA, the CDR3 is TGTGCCAGCAGCCCGGGACAGCTCTACGAGCAGTACTTC.

The rearrangement uses TRBV7-2 and TRBJ1-1, with a possible D match to TRBD1 (5 bases). Germline lookup yields CDR1 SGHTA and CDR2 FQGNSA. V was pared by 2 bases and J by 1 base, with 17 bases between. CDR3 length: 17 residues. CDR3 nucleotide sequence: TGTGCCAGCAGCTTAATGGGGCAGATTTTTTCGAACACTGAAGCTTTCTTT. Amino acid sequence: CASSLMGQIFSNTEAFF.

The rearrangement joins TRBV6-5 to TRBJ2-7; 7 bases line up with TRBD1. This CDR3 has 15 amino acids. V lost 0 bases to trimming and J lost 5 bases; unmatched junction nucleotides: 7. From germline, CDR1 is MNHEY and CDR2 SVGAGI. The CDR3 nucleotides are TGTGCCAGCAGTTACTCGTTAGGGACAGATAACGAGCAGTACTTC. Translating gives CASSYSLGTDNEQYF.

The chain recombines TRBV18 with TRBJ1-1; unclear D gene. V gave up 2 bases and J gave up 4 bases, with 11 bases separating them. The germline V gene encodes CDR1 KGHSH and CDR2 LQKENI. The CDR3 extends over 14 amino acids. The DNA for the CDR3 is TGTGCCAGCTCACCAGCAGGTCGGGGCACTGAAGCTTTCTTT. This sequence encodes CASSPAGRGTEAFF.

The V gene is TRBV30, the J gene TRBJ2-5, with D possibly TRBD1 on 5 matching bases. Germline V gives CDR1 GTSNPN, CDR2 SVGIG (reference sequence). V dropped 4 bases and J dropped 4 bases, with 7 bases sitting between them. The CDR3 is 11 amino acids. CDR3 residues: CAWIQGETQYF. For the CDR3, the DNA is TGTGCCTGGATCCAGGGAGAGACCCAGTACTTC.

V usage is TRBV12-5 and J usage is TRBJ2-1; 9 bases align to TRBD2. Trimming at V came to 1 base and at J to 4 bases, leaving 2 bases not matched to a gene. The CDR3 totals 15 residues. From germline, CDR1 is LGHNT and CDR2 FRNRAP. DNA for the CDR3: TGTGCTAGTGGTTTGGGGCGGGAGGGGTACAATGAGCAGTTCTTC. Encoded protein: CASGLGREGYNEQFF.

This clone has just one count. J is TRBJ2-1 and V is TRBV7-3, with 13 bases aligning to TRBD2. The CDR3 has 16 amino acids. The ends lost 5 bases at V and 4 bases at J; junction bases unmatched: 5. Germline CDR1 and CDR2: SGHTA and FQGTGA. For the CDR3, the DNA is TGTGCCAGCAGCCGGACTAGCGGGAGCTCTTACAATGAGCAGTTCTTC. This sequence encodes CASSRTSGSSYNEQFF.

The chain has TRBV11-2 and TRBJ2-1; D possibly corresponds to TRBD1 (5 bases). V lost 5 bases and J 1 base, leaving 12 bases between the germline ends. Germline V gene lookup returns CDR1 SGHAT and CDR2 FQNNGV. This CDR3 has 15 amino acids. DNA for the CDR3: TGTGCCAGCAGCCCCAGGGTTCGATCCTACAATGAGCAGTTCTTC. This sequence encodes CASSPRVRSYNEQFF. The full variable domain, rest sourced from reference TRBV11-2 and TRBJ2-1, is EAGVAQSPRYKIIEKRQSVAFWCNPISGHATLYWYQQILGQGPKLLIQFQNNGVVDDSQLPKDRFSAERLKGVDSTLKIQPAKLEDSAVYLCASSPRVRSYNEQFFGPGTRLTVL.

The rearrangement links TRBV19 to TRBJ2-5, with TRBD2 identical over 9 bases. Germline CDR1 and CDR2: LNHDA and SQIVND (reference sequence). With V trimmed by 3 bases and J by 3 bases, 8 bases remained unmatched. This CDR3 region has 16 residues. In DNA, the CDR3 is TGTGCCAGTAGTATCTATGGGGCGGGAGGGGAAGAGACCCAGTACTTC. Its protein product is CASSIYGAGGEETQYF.

The chain joins TRBV3-1 (or the pseudogene TRBV3-2) to TRBJ2-7, with D unresolved. Germline-derived CDR1 and CDR2 are LGHDT and YNNKEL (reference sequence). Trimming stripped 0 bases from V and 2 bases from J, with 8 bases between. The CDR3 spans 14 residues. CDR3 loop: CASSQEAAAYEQYF. CDR3 sequence (DNA): TGTGCCAGCAGCCAAGAGGCCGCGGCCTACGAGCAGTACTTC.

This chain joins TRBV28 and TRBJ1-3; D is uncertain. This CDR3 contains 15 residues. Per the germline V gene, CDR1 is MDHEN and CDR2 is SYDVKM. The V and J ends lost 5 bases and 4 bases respectively, with 15 bases between them. DNA for the CDR3: TGTGCCAGCAGTGAAGCGGACTTGTTCGGAAACACCATATATTTT. Translated, it gives CASSEADLFGNTIYF.

The rearrangement uses TRBV5-8 and TRBJ2-2, with a weak D call TRBD1 (6 bases). This CDR3 is 16 amino acids long. V lost 5 bases and J 0 bases, leaving 14 bases between the germline ends. Germline CDR1 is SGHTS and CDR2 is YDEGEE. The CDR3 loop is CASSDGTMANTGELFF. DNA of the CDR3: TGTGCCAGCAGTGATGGGACAATGGCGAACACCGGGGAGCTGTTTTTT.

The chain joins TRBV27 to TRBJ2-1; 8 nucleotides match TRBD1. V gave up 2 bases and J gave up 7 bases; unmatched junction bases: 10. Per the germline V gene, CDR1 is MNHEY and CDR2 is SMNVEV (reference sequence). The CDR3 has 16 amino acids. The CDR3 here is CASSLPGTGGLNEQFF. The DNA of the CDR3 is TGTGCCAGCAGTTTACCCGGGACAGGAGGCCTAAATGAGCAGTTCTTC.

CDR3 DNA: TGTGCCAGCAGCCTCGGGACTAGCGGGAGTACAGATACGCAGTATTTT. Protein sequence: CASSLGTSGSTDTQYF. The rearrangement links TRBV7-2 to TRBJ2-3, with 14 bases identical to TRBD2. V lost 5 bases to trimming and J lost 3 bases; unmatched junction nucleotides: 4. The germline V gene encodes CDR1 SGHTA and CDR2 FQGNSA. The CDR3 loop spans 16 amino acids.

The rearrangement joins TRBV10-3 to TRBJ2-3; D uncertain. In germline, CDR1 is ENHRY, CDR2 SYGVKD. The V end was cut by 0 bases, the J end by 2 bases, with 6 bases between. This CDR3 has 14 residues. As DNA, the CDR3 is TGTGCCATCAGTGAGTCGACTCCCACAGATACGCAGTATTTT. Its protein is CAISESTPTDTQYF.

The chain is built from TRBV29-1 and TRBJ2-1, with 13 bases matching TRBD2. Trimming cost V 4 bases and J 5 bases; bases outside gene matches: 11. Per germline, CDR1 SQVTM and CDR2 ANQGSEA. The CDR3 contains 17 residues. The CDR3, as DNA: TGCAGCGTTGTTGGGGCGACCGGGACTAGCGGGAACAATGAGCAGTTCTTC. It specifies CSVVGATGTSGNNEQFF.

This clone was detected a few times. The gene calls are TRBV30 and TRBJ2-7; perhaps TRBD2 as D (6 bases). V gave up 0 bases and J gave up 2 bases, with 11 bases separating them. The V gene's germline CDR1 is GTSNPN and CDR2 SVGIG (reference sequence). The CDR3 is 14 residues long. As DNA, the CDR3 is TGTGCCTGGAGTGTACTGGGGGGACCCTACGAGCAGTACTTC. Protein sequence: CAWSVLGGPYEQYF.

This chain links TRBV6-2 or TRBV6-3 with TRBJ2-7, with D possibly matching TRBD2 (6 bases). The CDR3 is 16 amino acids. The V end lost 0 bases, the J end lost 3 bases, and 15 bases lay between the germline ends. Germline V gives CDR1 MNHEY, CDR2 SVGEGT. CDR3 region: CASSYSPRLEIYEQYF. As DNA, the CDR3 is TGTGCCAGCAGTTACTCTCCCAGACTAGAAATCTACGAGCAGTACTTC.

The chain links TRBV28 to TRBJ2-1; the match to TRBD2 covers 7 bases. CDR1 is MDHEN and CDR2 is SYDVKM in the germline V gene. V was pared by 3 bases and J by 10 bases, with 0 bases of the junction left unmatched. CDR3 length: 11 amino acids. CDR3 amino acids: CASSFGGEQFF. The DNA for the CDR3 is TGTGCCAGCAGTTTCGGGGGGGAGCAGTTCTTC. Full variable domain (outside the CDR3, taken from reference TRBV28 and TRBJ2-1): DVKVTQSSRYLVKRTGEKVFLECVQDMDHENMFWYRQDPGLGLRLIYFSYDVKMKEKGDIPEGYSVSREKKERFSLILESASTNQTSMYLCASSFGGEQFFGPGTRLTVL.

The CDR3, as DNA: TGTGCCAGTAGTCCGGACAGGGGTTACAATGAGCAGTTCTTC. Protein product: CASSPDRGYNEQFF. V gene TRBV19 combines with J gene TRBJ2-1; 9 bases are shared with TRBD1. The CDR3 length is 14 residues. The germline gives CDR1 LNHDA, CDR2 SQIVND (reference sequence). Unmatched junction bases numbered 3, after V lost 5 bases and J lost 4 bases.